This TCR beta chain originates from a study of cytomegalovirus exposure and HLA in healthy donors. The V end was cut by 0 bases, the J end by 6 bases, with 6 bases between. This CDR3 comprises 12 residues. Germline CDR1 reads SGHTS; CDR2 reads YDEGEE. Primers included in the PCR were 60 Vbeta and 13 Jbeta primers. Assay used: immunoSEQ multiplex PCR; TCRdb lists only in-frame clones, some missing. The clone table shows under 95,000 clones, with the ten largest holding roughly 3.8%. Material for sequencing was PBMCs. J is TRBJ2-5 and V is TRBV5-8; no clear D. This receptor was identified in a female donor in good health and CMV-seropositive. CDR3 in amino acids: CASSLVEQTQYF. CDR3 nucleotides: TGTGCCAGCAGCTTGGTTGAGCAGACCCAGTACTTC.